This entry is about one T cell receptor beta chain. The record originates from a study of T-cell reconstitution after alpha-beta-depleted transplantation in children. For TCRbeta, the library was prepared with unique molecular identifiers. TCRdb independently ran MiXCR on the PCR reads; one entry per CDR3 protein. This table has around 200,000 distinct CDR3 sequences, roughly 9% appearing once. The V segment lost 2 bases and the J segment 2 bases; nucleotides outside the gene matches: 3. Germline V lookup: CDR1 SGHRS, CDR2 YFSETQ. The CDR3 covers 15 residues. The receptor comes from a human donor who donated a stem cell graft to a child with acute lymphoblastic leukemia. The specimen was PBMCs from the stem cell graft donor, collected from the stem cell graft. The V call is TRBV5-1, the J call TRBJ2-7, with 11 bases fitting TRBD1. The CDR3 bases are TGCGCCAGCAGCTTAGGACAGGGGGCTCCCTACGAGCAGTACTTC. Protein product: CASSLGQGAPYEQYF.